This T cell receptor beta chain was captured by sequencing in a study of CD8 T cells in Susac syndrome (dated by TCRdb to between 2018 and 2021). Notes on the research overall: Of the Susac syndrome patients who were sequenced, about eight were in clinical remission while about six had clinically active disease. At blood withdrawal, Susac syndrome patients were either therapy-naive, taking corticosteroids (in some cases with IVIg as well), or taking IVIg alone. The study used repertoire sequencing to test whether antigen drove CD8+ T cell activation and differentiation in Susac syndrome. General findings and caveats noted by the study authors: In patients with Susac syndrome, the CD4+ T cell repertoire showed no detectable clonal expansion. The study acknowledged that relatively few individuals were included in the TCR sequencing and HLA analysis.

Peripheral blood CD8+ and CD4+ T cells from healthy donors, Susac syndrome patients and multiple sclerosis patients were profiled by high-throughput TCR beta sequencing. The Susac syndrome patients fulfilled recently defined diagnostic criteria for definite or probable disease. Bulk CD8+ and CD4+ T cells were purified by magnetic negative isolation, while CD8+ TEMRA cells were enriched using FACS. Blood was drawn into EDTA tubes, processed within 24 hours, and PBMCs were isolated by density gradient centrifugation. PBMCs intended for TCR sequencing were cryopreserved in liquid nitrogen and thawed later in a water bath at 37 degrees C. The sorted or isolated CD4+, CD8+ and CD8+ TEMRA cells had a purity of 90% or higher. RNA was extracted using the RNeasy kit, and about 0.5 to 1 ug of the RNA was reverse transcribed with random hexamers. The immunoSEQ multiplex PCR assay, covering 54 Vbeta and 13 Jbeta segments, was used to amplify TCR beta CDR3 regions. To correct PCR amplification bias, a synthetic template baseline was used for both primer optimization and computational correction. As for how the authors treated the data: Only productive sequences were kept, with reads annotated to V, D and J genes according to IMGT and analyzed in immunoSEQ Analyzer. Clonality was computed as one minus Shannon entropy normalized by log2 of the number of productive unique sequences. For each patient and control, public and private clones were evaluated within the 100 most prevalent clones. Clones were defined as Susac-specific when absent from the healthy and MS cohorts, from over a thousand published viral clones and from other ImmuneACCESS disease sequences. The public reads were reprocessed in TCRdb via fastp at Q25 and MiXCR, keeping in-frame beta chains. Each entry is one CDR3 protein sequence, shown with its most common DNA and genes. Clone size and V and J calls follow TCRdb, not the original study. The table for this sample lists 150,000 or so distinct CDR3 sequences; 95% of them were counted only once. The ten largest clones add up to roughly 0.14% of the sample.

For this clonotype: No cognate antigen has been identified for it. Within one base of it there is no much larger clone, and no base qualities were kept.

Its CDR3 holds 14 amino acids, cysteine through phenylalanine. CDR3 DNA is the only sequence kept; it has 42 bases, read in frame from the first base. Germline trimming amounts to 5 bases on V and 3 bases on J, with 4 as the count of junction bases outside the gene matches. CDR1 and CDR2, looked up from the germline V gene (reference sequence), are PRHDT and FYEKMQ. The sequence joins TRBV13 to TRBJ2-3; a stretch of 8 junction bases matches TRBD1. What was sequenced was CD4+ T cells from PBMCs. The sequence came from a human donor with Susac syndrome. The DNA sequence is TGTGCCAGCAGCCTAAGACAGGGGACAGATACGCAGTATTTT. Its protein is CASSLRQGTDTQYF.